Each of the 4 T cell receptor beta chains below was sequenced from the same sample in a study of response to subunit inactivated influenza vaccine. Each CDR3 protein gets one entry after TCRdb re-called the RT-PCR reads with MiXCR. The table records 300,000 to 350,000 distinct CDR3 sequences, about 20% of them present only once. The input for sequencing was PBMCs from blood, taken approximately 20 months after vaccination. The receptor set was obtained from a man between 50 and 75 years old who received an inactivated influenza vaccine.

The chain combines TRBV10-2 with TRBJ2-1, with a weak D call TRBD2 (5 bases). The germline V gene has CDR1 WSHSY and CDR2 SAAADI. The length of the CDR3 is 13 residues. V lost 5 bases and J lost 9, with 14 bases in between. In nucleotides, the CDR3 is TGCGCCAGCAGTCCGCCGCTAGCAGGTGAGCAGTTCTTC. Its translation: CASSPPLAGEQFF.

The sample holds a few counts of this clonotype. The V call is TRBV24-1, the J call TRBJ1-2, with 8 nucleotides matching TRBD1. The V and J ends lost 4 bases and 6 bases, in that order; junction bases with no gene match: 9. The CDR3 is 15 amino acids. Germline V lookup: CDR1 KGHDR, CDR2 SFDVKD. CDR3: CATSDRRQGLDGYTF. DNA of the CDR3: TGTGCCACCAGTGACCGTAGACAGGGGCTTGATGGCTACACCTTC.

The chain joins TRBV28 to TRBJ2-1; D perhaps matches TRBD1 (7 bases). The CDR3 extends over 19 amino acids. The germline V gene has CDR1 MDHEN and CDR2 SYDVKM. V was shortened by 6 bases and J by 2 bases, with 26 bases between the two germline ends. CDR3 residues: CASSRRNRQGGKPYNEQFF. CDR3 sequence (DNA): TGTGCCAGCAGCCGTAGGAATCGACAGGGAGGAAAACCCTACAATGAGCAGTTCTTC.

The genes are TRBV28 and TRBJ2-7; D not certain. The CDR3 length is 13 residues. The V end was cut by 2 bases, the J end by 2 bases, with 7 bases between. Germline CDR1 and CDR2: MDHEN and SYDVKM. The CDR3 protein is CASSLQYPYEQYF. The CDR3 nucleotides are TGTGCCAGCAGTTTACAGTATCCCTACGAGCAGTACTTC.